Listed here are 31 T cell receptor beta chains from one sample, sequenced in a study of T cell clonality in common variable immunodeficiency. Findings of the study overall: In common variable immunodeficiency, TCR beta chains reportedly carried fewer deletions and N-nucleotide insertions.

These TCRs' antigens remain unknown. Measured with immunoSEQ multiplex PCR; TCRdb has only the in-frame clones, and not every one. Observed in the sample are approximately 12,000 clones, none of them singletons. The sample consisted of peripheral blood mononuclear cells. The receptors here all came from a human donor with common variable immunodeficiency.

Note on this clone: The sequenced fragment ends 3 residues before the CDR3 boundary, so the rest is inferred from the germline J gene. The chain has TRBV20-1 and TRBJ1-4; D might be TRBD1 (5 bases). Germline values: CDR1 DFQATT, CDR2 SNEGSKA (reference sequence). V was trimmed by 4 bases and J by 7 bases, leaving 22 bases between them. There are 16 residues in the CDR3. The CDR3 protein is CSATVPGLSRGEKLFF. CDR3 bases read: TGCAGTGCTACAGTCCCGGGACTTTCTCGGGGTGAAAAA.

This clone has a count of ten or more. The read ends 3 residues early relative to the CDR3; the germline J gene fills the gap. J is TRBJ1-2 and V is TRBV5-1, with 7 bases matching TRBD1. CDR1 SGHRS and CDR2 YFSETQ come from the germline V gene. The CDR3 contains 13 residues. The CDR3 bases that were read are TGCGCCAGCAGCTTGGATAGGGGGCGAGGC. Translation: CASSLDRGRG. The CDR3 reads in full as CASSLDRGRGYTF.

Concerning this clone itself: With the read ending 3 residues before the CDR3 end, the germline J gene is used to fill in that end. The V gene is TRBV6-2 or TRBV6-3, the J gene TRBJ1-5; the D gene is possibly TRBD1 (6 bases). V lost 6 bases and J lost 5, with 14 bases in between. CDR1 and CDR2 from the germline V gene are MNHEY and SVGEGT. The CDR3 totals 14 residues. CDR3 sequence: CASSPHTGYQPQHF. The sequenced part of the CDR3 DNA is TGTGCCAGCAGCCCACACACAGGGTATCAGCCC.

The table lists this clone with a few counts. The read falls 3 residues short of the CDR3 end, and the missing part is taken from the germline J gene. V is TRBV30 and J is TRBJ1-6; D not certain. V was pared by 0 bases and J by 7 bases, with 4 bases between. This CDR3 region has 12 residues. In germline, CDR1 is GTSNPN, CDR2 SVGIG (reference sequence). The DNA read from the CDR3 is TGTGCCTGGAGTGTACGGAATTCACCC. The encoded protein is CAWSVRNSP. The CDR3 in its entirety is CAWSVRNSPLHF. The full variable domain, in which reference TRBV30 and TRBJ1-6 provide the parts outside the CDR3, is SQTIHQWPATLVQPVGSPLSLECTVEGTSNPNLYWYRQAAGRGLQLLFYSVGIGQISSEVPQNLSASRPQDRQFILSSKKLLLSDSGFYLCAWSVRNSPLHFGNGTRLTVT.

This clone was seen a few times. The read halts 3 residues ahead of the CDR3 end, with the missing end drawn from the germline J gene. V usage is TRBV18 and J usage is TRBJ1-5, with D possibly being TRBD1 (6 bases). CDR1 and CDR2 (germline): KGHSH, LQKENI. Trimming stripped 4 bases from V and 2 bases from J, with 12 bases between. The CDR3 covers 15 residues. The CDR3 bases that were read are TGTGCCAGCTCACGGGGGGGGCAGGGCAATCAGCCC. It yields the protein CASSRGGQGNQP. The whole CDR3 reads CASSRGGQGNQPQHF.

This clone was counted between two and nine times. The read ends 3 residues early relative to the CDR3; the germline J gene fills the gap. The rearrangement uses TRBV30 and TRBJ1-5, with a possible D match to TRBD1 (5 bases). Trimming removed 1 base at V and 7 bases at J, with 8 bases between. Per germline, CDR1 GTSNPN and CDR2 SVGIG (reference sequence). There are 12 residues in the CDR3. The CDR3 DNA, read in part, is TGTGCCTGGAGTGCGGGGGTCCAGCCC. Translating it yields CAWSAGVQP. From start to end, the CDR3 is CAWSAGVQPQHF.

This clone was seen only a few times. The read ends 3 residues shy of where the CDR3 ends; the end is completed using the germline J gene. This chain uses TRBV29-1 with TRBJ2-7; D perhaps matches TRBD1 (5 bases). From germline, CDR1 is SQVTM and CDR2 ANQGSEA. The CDR3 sequence is 14 residues long. V dropped 1 base and J dropped 0 bases, with 10 bases sitting between them. The sequenced CDR3 bases are TGCAGCGTTGAAGGCCCGACAGCCTCCTACGAG. It encodes CSVEGPTASYE. The complete CDR3 reads CSVEGPTASYEQYF.

Note on this clone: The read gets to within 3 residues of the CDR3 end, and the germline J gene fills in the rest. The V gene is TRBV6-2 or TRBV6-3, the J gene TRBJ1-2; D uncertain. Deletions cut 0 bases from V and 5 bases from J, with 10 bases between. The CDR3 contains 14 residues. CDR1 and CDR2 from the germline V gene are MNHEY and SVGEGT. The CDR3 loop reads CASSYSRRAYGYTF. The CDR3 DNA, read in part, is TGTGCCAGCAGTTACTCGAGGAGGGCGTATGGC.

This clone was counted a few times. The DNA read from the CDR3 is TGTGCCAGCAGCTTAATCTCTATCGGGGGC. Amino acids: CASSLISIGG. The CDR3 in its entirety is CASSLISIGGYTF. The chain carries TRBV7-9 and TRBJ1-2; D gene unclear. The read terminates 3 residues ahead of where the CDR3 ends, so the germline J gene completes it. This CDR3 has 13 residues. CDR1 is SEHNR and CDR2 is FQNEAQ in the germline V gene (reference sequence).

This clone is labeled as medium-sized. The CDR3 goes on 3 residues after the read ends, and that part is filled in from the germline J gene. V usage is TRBV20-1 and J usage is TRBJ2-5, with D possibly matching TRBD1 (6 bases). The CDR3 contains 13 residues. Per the germline V gene, CDR1 is DFQATT and CDR2 is SNEGSKA (reference sequence). V lost 5 bases, J lost 3 bases, and 13 bases lay in between. The CDR3 loop reads CSAVRTAKETQYF. The part of the CDR3 DNA that was read is TGCAGTGCTGTTAGGACAGCCAAAGAGACC.

As concerns this clone: The DNA ends 3 residues before the CDR3 does, and the rest of the CDR3 is filled in from the germline J gene. The chain is built from TRBV19 and TRBJ2-7, with D possibly matching TRBD1 (5 bases). The CDR3 covers 15 residues. The germline CDR1 and CDR2 sequences are LNHDA and SQIVND (reference sequence). V was clipped by 0 bases and J by 5 bases, with 14 bases between them. The CDR3 DNA, read in part, is TGTGCCAGTAGTATAGACAGGGATTTGAAGAACGAG. It yields the protein CASSIDRDLKNE. The CDR3, in full, reads CASSIDRDLKNEQYF.

This clone counts as medium-sized. CDR3 DNA (partial): TGTGCCACCAGCAGAGAATTGCGTGCAGGAAACTATGGC. Protein product: CATSRELRAGNYG. The entire CDR3 protein is CATSRELRAGNYGYTF. V gene TRBV15 combines with J gene TRBJ1-2, with D uncertain. The CDR3 extends 3 residues past the end of the read, so its final part is completed from the germline J gene. V lost 0 bases to trimming and J lost 2 bases, with 13 bases between them. The CDR3 contains 16 residues. The germline gives CDR1 LNHNV, CDR2 YYDKDF (reference sequence).

This clone was detected only a few times. The CDR3 is cut off 3 residues early in the read; its end comes from the germline J gene. The rearrangement uses TRBV7-9 and TRBJ1-5, with D unresolved. The CDR3 covers 14 residues. Germline values: CDR1 SEHNR, CDR2 FQNEAQ (reference sequence). Trimming removed 0 bases at V and 3 bases at J, with 6 bases between. The CDR3 bases that were read are TGTGCCAGCAGCTTAGCACAGCCCAATCAGCCC. Its translation: CASSLAQPNQP. From start to end, the CDR3 is CASSLAQPNQPQHF.

This clone was observed a few times. From the germline J gene comes the end of the CDR3, since the read stops 3 residues before it. V is TRBV30 and J is TRBJ2-1; no definite D call. Trimming left V 2 bases short and J 8 bases short, with 7 bases between. CDR3 size: 11 residues. Germline values: CDR1 GTSNPN, CDR2 SVGIG (reference sequence). CDR3 DNA, as far as it was read: TGTGCCTGGAGTCGTAGGGATGAG. It codes for CAWSRRDE. The entire CDR3 reads CAWSRRDEQFF.

Within the sample, this clone is medium-sized. Read coverage stops 3 residues before the CDR3 terminus; the germline J gene supplies the remainder. The chain joins TRBV19 to TRBJ2-7; 7 bases match TRBD1. Germline V gives CDR1 LNHDA, CDR2 SQIVND (reference sequence). CDR3 length: 15 amino acids. Trimming took 5 bases from V and 1 from J; bases not matched to a gene: 8. CDR3 DNA, as far as it was read: TGTGCCAGTAGTGTTAGTTCGACAGGGTCCTACGAG. It codes for CASSVSSTGSYE. The full CDR3 reads CASSVSSTGSYEQYF.

The CDR3 DNA, read in part, is TGTGCCTGGACTCAGGGGACAGGGGACACTGAA. It specifies CAWTQGTGDTE. In full, the CDR3 reads CAWTQGTGDTEAFF. This chain connects TRBV30 to TRBJ1-1; 10 nucleotides align to TRBD1. The read finishes 3 residues shy of the CDR3 end, and the germline J gene is used to complete it. CDR3 size: 14 residues. Trimming cost V 4 bases and J 3 bases; bases outside gene matches: 5. CDR1 is GTSNPN and CDR2 is SVGIG in the germline V gene (reference sequence). Looking up the rest from reference TRBV30 and TRBJ1-1 gives the full variable domain: SQTIHQWPATLVQPVGSPLSLECTVEGTSNPNLYWYRQAAGRGLQLLFYSVGIGQISSEVPQNLSASRPQDRQFILSSKKLLLSDSGFYLCAWTQGTGDTEAFFGQGTRLTVV.

This clone has more than one count but fewer than ten. From the germline J gene comes the end of the CDR3, since the read stops 3 residues before it. V and J are TRBV2 and TRBJ2-7; TRBD1 aligns across 7 bases. This CDR3 is built from 15 residues. J was trimmed by 6 bases and V by 7 bases; bases with no gene match: 15. Germline-derived CDR1 and CDR2 are SNHLY and FYNNEI. CDR3 DNA (partial): TGTGCCAGCAATTCCGGGGACAGCTGGTCTTCCGAG. Protein: CASNSGDSWSSE. The entire CDR3 protein reads CASNSGDSWSSEQYF.

This clone was detected many times. The CDR3 end lies 3 residues beyond the end of the read and is filled in from the germline J gene. J is TRBJ2-3 and V is TRBV2; 11 bases line up with TRBD2. J gave up 7 bases and V 8 bases, and 8 bases lay outside the gene matches. CDR1 is SNHLY, CDR2 FYNNEI, per germline. The CDR3 runs 14 residues. CDR3 sequence reads: CASGLAGEGHTQYF. CDR3 DNA, as far as it was read: TGTGCCAGCGGACTAGCGGGCGAGGGTCATACG.

Turning to this clone: The CDR3 end is not reached by the read, which stops 3 residues before it; the germline J gene fills it in. The chain carries TRBV2 and TRBJ2-5, with D possibly being TRBD1 (6 bases). CDR3 size: 18 residues. Germline assignment: CDR1 SNHLY and CDR2 FYNNEI. V was cut by 6 bases and J by 3 bases, with 26 bases left in between. The sequenced CDR3 bases are TGTGCCAGCAGGAGGGGACAAGTAACCGTCTTATTGGAAGAGACC. Translated, it gives CASRRGQVTVLLEET. The full CDR3 sequence reads CASRRGQVTVLLEETQYF.

This clone was observed a few times. The read ends 3 residues before the CDR3 terminus; that terminus is restored from the germline J gene. The chain is built from TRBV19 and TRBJ1-1, with D possibly being TRBD1 (6 bases). Germline CDR1 reads LNHDA; CDR2 reads SQIVND (reference sequence). V was cut by 3 bases and J by 1 base, with 12 bases left in between. The CDR3 contains 15 residues. CDR3 in amino acids: CASSIAGAANTEAFF. CDR3 DNA (partial): TGTGCCAGTAGTATCGCAGGGGCTGCGAACACTGAA.

This clone has more than one count but fewer than ten. Coverage ceases 3 residues before the CDR3 finishes, and the germline J gene fills in the end. V usage is TRBV30 and J usage is TRBJ2-7, with D possibly matching TRBD2 (5 bases). The germline V gene has CDR1 GTSNPN and CDR2 SVGIG (reference sequence). V lost 2 bases and J lost 2, with 16 bases in between. The CDR3 totals 15 residues. CDR3 sequence reads: CAWSPGLLMAYEQYF. The CDR3 DNA, read in part, is TGTGCCTGGAGTCCCGGACTCCTCATGGCCTACGAG.

The CDR3 reads CAWSEARTGSYEQYF. CDR3 DNA, as far as it was read: TGTGCCTGGAGTGAGGCTCGGACAGGGAGCTACGAG. This rearrangement joins TRBV30 to TRBJ2-7; 8 nucleotides agree with TRBD1. The read ends 3 residues shy of where the CDR3 ends; the end is completed using the germline J gene. Looked up from germline, CDR1 is GTSNPN and CDR2 is SVGIG (reference sequence). The CDR3 length is 15 residues. The V gene end was trimmed by 1 base and the J gene end by 3 bases; junction bases not matched to a gene: 8.

The table lists this clone with many counts. The sequenced part of the CDR3 DNA is TGCGCCAGCAGCTTAGGGCAGATTAACACCGGGGAG. Encoded protein: CASSLGQINTGE. The whole CDR3 reads CASSLGQINTGELFF. This rearrangement joins TRBV5-1 to TRBJ2-2; D uncertain. Read data end 3 residues before the CDR3 end; the end is taken from the germline J gene. Trimming pared 2 bases from V and 2 bases from J, leaving 10 bases between. The CDR3 sequence is 15 residues long. The germline V gene has CDR1 SGHRS and CDR2 YFSETQ.

This clone has just a few counts. The read ends 3 residues early relative to the CDR3; the germline J gene fills the gap. The chain combines TRBV30 with TRBJ1-3, with D possibly TRBD1 on 6 matching bases. The CDR3 sequence is 15 residues long. The V end lost 5 bases, the J end lost 2 bases, and 16 bases lay between the germline ends. CDR1 and CDR2 from the germline V gene are GTSNPN and SVGIG (reference sequence). The CDR3 protein is CAWDPSGTPGNTIYF. CDR3 bases read: TGTGCCTGGGACCCTTCCGGGACACCTGGAAACACC.

This clone showed up just a few times. The read ends 3 residues early relative to the CDR3; the germline J gene fills the gap. J is TRBJ1-2 and V is TRBV19; 7 nucleotides line up with TRBD1. This CDR3 has 14 residues. J gave up 4 bases and V 2 bases, and 4 bases lay outside the gene matches. Germline CDR1 LNHDA, CDR2 SQIVND (reference sequence). The CDR3 here is CASSIQGEAYGYTF. The covered CDR3 bases are TGTGCCAGTAGTATACAGGGGGAAGCCTATGGC.

This clone was seen more than once but under ten times. With the read ending 3 residues before the CDR3 end, the germline J gene is used to fill in that end. The chain links TRBV7-2 to TRBJ2-5; 11 bases line up with TRBD1. Germline trimming cut 5 bases from V and 5 bases from J; bases unmatched to any gene: 7. This CDR3 has 15 residues. CDR1 is SGHTA and CDR2 is FQGNSA in the germline V gene. CDR3: CASSQGTGGWETQYF. The DNA read from the CDR3 is TGTGCCAGCAGCCAAGGGACAGGGGGATGGGAGACC.

As concerns this clone: From the germline J gene comes the end of the CDR3, since the read stops 3 residues before it. The chain joins TRBV6-2 or TRBV6-3 to TRBJ1-2; TRBD1 is a possible D gene (6 bases). Trimming cost V 5 bases and J 4 bases, with 20 bases left between them. Germline loops: CDR1 MNHEY, CDR2 SVGEGT. The length of the CDR3 is 16 residues. The CDR3 loop is CASSPPRTDITYGYTF. The part of the CDR3 DNA that was read is TGTGCCAGCAGTCCGCCTCGGACAGATATTACCTATGGC.

This clone appeared a few times. The sequence runs out 3 residues before the end of the CDR3; the remainder is reconstructed from the germline J gene. The chain joins TRBV6-1 to TRBJ1-5, with D possibly TRBD1 on 5 matching bases. Trimming left V 2 bases short and J 1 base short, with 9 bases between. The CDR3 totals 15 residues. Germline CDR1 MNHNS, CDR2 SASEGT. The CDR3 reads CASSEQGVSNQPQHF. CDR3 DNA (partial): TGTGCCAGCAGTGAACAGGGTGTGAGCAATCAGCCC.

CDR3: CASSHSGDPPGYTF. Incomplete CDR3 DNA: TGTGCCAGCTCACATTCAGGGGACCCGCCAGGC. This chain joins TRBV18 and TRBJ1-2; D is perhaps TRBD1 (6 bases). From the germline J gene comes the end of the CDR3, since the read stops 3 residues before it. From germline, CDR1 is KGHSH and CDR2 LQKENI. The CDR3 consists of 14 residues.

The table lists this clone with many counts. The sequenced fragment ends 3 residues before the CDR3 boundary, so the rest is inferred from the germline J gene. The gene calls are TRBV2 and TRBJ1-6; maybe TRBD1 (5 bases). Germline V gene data show CDR1 as SNHLY and CDR2 as FYNNEI. The V and J ends lost 2 bases and 7 bases respectively, with 9 bases between them. The CDR3 consists of 14 residues. The CDR3 DNA, read in part, is TGTGCCAGCAGTGAACGGGAGGGGAATTCACCC. The encoded protein is CASSEREGNSP. The full CDR3 protein is CASSEREGNSPLHF.

In its sample, this clone was seen a few times. The CDR3 end is not reached by the read, which stops 3 residues before it; the germline J gene fills it in. This rearrangement joins TRBV30 to TRBJ1-6, with D perhaps TRBD1 (5 bases). The CDR3 extends over 17 amino acids. The germline V and J ends were trimmed by 4 bases and 7 bases, with 23 bases remaining between them. CDR1 is GTSNPN, CDR2 SVGIG, per germline (reference sequence). The DNA read from the CDR3 is TGTGCCTGGACCTCCGCAGGGTTGTATATTGTGAATTCACCC. Protein: CAWTSAGLYIVNSP. The entire CDR3 protein is CAWTSAGLYIVNSPLHF.